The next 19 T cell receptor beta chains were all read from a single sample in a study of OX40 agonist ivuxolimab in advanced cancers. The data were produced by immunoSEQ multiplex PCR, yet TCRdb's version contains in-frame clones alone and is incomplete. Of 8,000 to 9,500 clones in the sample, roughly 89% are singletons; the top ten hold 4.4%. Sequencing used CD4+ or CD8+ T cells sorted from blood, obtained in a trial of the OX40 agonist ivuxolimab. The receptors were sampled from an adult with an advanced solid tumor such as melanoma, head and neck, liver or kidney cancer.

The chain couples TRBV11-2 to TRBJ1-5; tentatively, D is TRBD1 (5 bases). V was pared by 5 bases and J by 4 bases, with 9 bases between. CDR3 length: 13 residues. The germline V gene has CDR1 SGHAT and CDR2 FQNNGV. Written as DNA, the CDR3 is TGTGCCAGCAGCCGAGGGGTAAATCAGCCCCAGCATTTT. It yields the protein CASSRGVNQPQHF.

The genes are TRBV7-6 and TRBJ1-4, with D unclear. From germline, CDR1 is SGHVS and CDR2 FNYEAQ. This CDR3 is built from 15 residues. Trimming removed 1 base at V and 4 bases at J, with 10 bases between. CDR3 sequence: CASSLEPGFNEKLFF. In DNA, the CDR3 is TGTGCCAGCAGCTTAGAACCGGGTTTTAATGAAAAACTGTTTTTT. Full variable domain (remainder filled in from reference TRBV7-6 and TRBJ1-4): GAGVSQSPRYKVTKRGQDVALRCDPISGHVSLYWYRQALGQGPEFLTYFNYEAQQDKSGLPNDRFSAERPEGSISTLTIQRTEQRDSAMYRCASSLEPGFNEKLFFGSGTQLSVL.

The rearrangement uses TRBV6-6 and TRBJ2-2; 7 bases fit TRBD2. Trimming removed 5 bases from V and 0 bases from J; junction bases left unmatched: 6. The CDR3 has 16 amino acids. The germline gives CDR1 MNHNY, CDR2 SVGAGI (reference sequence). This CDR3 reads CASSLTSVTNTGELFF. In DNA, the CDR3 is TGTGCCAGCAGTCTAACTAGCGTAACGAACACCGGGGAGCTGTTTTTT.

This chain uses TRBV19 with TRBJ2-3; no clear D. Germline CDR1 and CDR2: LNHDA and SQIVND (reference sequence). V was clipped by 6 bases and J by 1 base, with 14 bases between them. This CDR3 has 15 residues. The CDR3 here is CASRSISPGTDTQYF. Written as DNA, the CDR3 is TGTGCCAGTAGAAGCATCTCCCCGGGCACAGATACGCAGTATTTT.

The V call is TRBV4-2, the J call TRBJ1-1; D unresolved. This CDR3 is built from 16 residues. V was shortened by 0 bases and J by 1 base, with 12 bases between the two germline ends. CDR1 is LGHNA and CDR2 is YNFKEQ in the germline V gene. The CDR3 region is CASSQDPLGGNTEAFF. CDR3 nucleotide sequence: TGTGCCAGCAGCCAAGATCCCCTAGGAGGGAACACTGAAGCTTTCTTT.

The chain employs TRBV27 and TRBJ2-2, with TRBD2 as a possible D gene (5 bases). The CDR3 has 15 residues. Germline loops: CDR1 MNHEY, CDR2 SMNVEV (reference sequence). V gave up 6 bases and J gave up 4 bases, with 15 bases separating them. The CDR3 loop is CASSYSVEGTGELFF. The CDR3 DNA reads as TGTGCCAGCAGCTACAGCGTCGAGGGCACCGGGGAGCTGTTTTTT.

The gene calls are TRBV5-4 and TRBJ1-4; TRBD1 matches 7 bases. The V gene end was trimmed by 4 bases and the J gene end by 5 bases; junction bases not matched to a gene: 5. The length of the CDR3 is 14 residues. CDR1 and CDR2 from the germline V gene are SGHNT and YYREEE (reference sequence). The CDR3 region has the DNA TGTGCCAGCAGCCCAGGGGGAGAAAATGAAAAACTGTTTTTT. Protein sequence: CASSPGGENEKLFF.

CDR3 in amino acids: CASSVLTGEENTEAFF. CDR3 nucleotides: TGTGCCAGCAGCGTACTGACAGGTGAGGAGAACACTGAAGCTTTCTTT. The V and J genes are TRBV9 and TRBJ1-1, with D perhaps matching TRBD1 (6 bases). Trimming left V 1 base short and J 1 base short, with 14 bases between. Germline V CDR1 and CDR2: SGDLS, YYNGEE. There are 16 residues in the CDR3.

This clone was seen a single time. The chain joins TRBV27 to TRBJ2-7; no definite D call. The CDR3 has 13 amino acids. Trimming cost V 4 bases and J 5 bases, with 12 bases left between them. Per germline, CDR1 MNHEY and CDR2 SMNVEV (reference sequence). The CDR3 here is CASSYSGPHEQYF. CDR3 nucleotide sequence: TGTGCCAGCAGTTATTCGGGCCCCCACGAGCAGTACTTC.

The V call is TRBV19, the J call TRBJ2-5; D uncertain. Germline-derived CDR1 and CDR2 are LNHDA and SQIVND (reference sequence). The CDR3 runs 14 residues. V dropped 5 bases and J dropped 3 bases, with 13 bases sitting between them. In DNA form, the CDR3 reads TGTGCCAGTAGTCCCTCGGGTTTGGAAGAGACCCAGTACTTC. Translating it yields CASSPSGLEETQYF.

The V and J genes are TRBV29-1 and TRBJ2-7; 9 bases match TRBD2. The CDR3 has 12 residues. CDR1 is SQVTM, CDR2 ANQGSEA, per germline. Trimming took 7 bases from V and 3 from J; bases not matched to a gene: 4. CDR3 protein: CSGGGGNYEQYF. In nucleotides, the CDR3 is TGCAGCGGCGGGGGGGGGAACTACGAGCAGTACTTC.

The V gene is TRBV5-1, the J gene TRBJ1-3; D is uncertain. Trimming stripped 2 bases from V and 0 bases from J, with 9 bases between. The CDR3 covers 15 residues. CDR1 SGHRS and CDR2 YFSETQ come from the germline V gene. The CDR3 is CASSLNWDSGNTIYF. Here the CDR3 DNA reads TGCGCCAGCAGCTTAAATTGGGACTCTGGAAACACCATATATTTT.

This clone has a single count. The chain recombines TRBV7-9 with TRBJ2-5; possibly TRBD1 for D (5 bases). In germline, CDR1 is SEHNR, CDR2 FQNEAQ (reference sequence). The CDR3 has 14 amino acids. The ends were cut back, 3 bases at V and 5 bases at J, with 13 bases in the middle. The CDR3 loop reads CASSFSREAETQYF. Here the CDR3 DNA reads TGTGCCAGCAGCTTCTCCAGGGAAGCGGAGACCCAGTACTTC.

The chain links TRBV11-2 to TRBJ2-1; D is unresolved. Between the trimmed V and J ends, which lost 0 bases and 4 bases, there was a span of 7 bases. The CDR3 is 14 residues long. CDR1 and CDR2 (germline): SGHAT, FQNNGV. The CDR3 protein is CASSLERVYNEQFF. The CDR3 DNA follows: TGTGCCAGCAGCTTAGAAAGGGTGTACAATGAGCAGTTCTTC.

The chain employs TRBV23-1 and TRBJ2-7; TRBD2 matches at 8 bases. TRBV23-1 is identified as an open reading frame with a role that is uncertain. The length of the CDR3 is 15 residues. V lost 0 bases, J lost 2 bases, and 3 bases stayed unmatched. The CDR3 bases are TGCGCCAGCAGTCAATCTCCGGGAGGGCCCTACGAGCAGTACTTC. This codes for CASSQSPGGPYEQYF.

The CDR3 nucleotides read TGTGCCAGCAGTGCACAGGGGAGGGAAGCTTTCTTT. Its protein product is CASSAQGREAFF. The V and J genes are TRBV6-5 and TRBJ1-1; 7 bases align to TRBD1. The germline V gene encodes CDR1 MNHEY and CDR2 SVGAGI. CDR3 length equals 12 residues. V lost 5 bases to trimming and J lost 8 bases; unmatched junction nucleotides: 5.

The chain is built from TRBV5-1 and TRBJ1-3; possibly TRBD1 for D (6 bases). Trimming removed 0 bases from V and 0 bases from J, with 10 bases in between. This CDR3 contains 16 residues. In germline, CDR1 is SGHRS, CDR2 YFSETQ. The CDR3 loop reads CASSLDPDSSGNTIYF. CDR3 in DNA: TGCGCCAGCAGCTTGGACCCGGACAGCTCTGGAAACACCATATATTTT.

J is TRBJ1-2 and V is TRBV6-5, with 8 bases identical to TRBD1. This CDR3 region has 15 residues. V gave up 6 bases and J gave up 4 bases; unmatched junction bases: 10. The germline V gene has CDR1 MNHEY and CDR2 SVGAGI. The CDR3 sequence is CASSPMTGAGYGYTF. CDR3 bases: TGTGCCAGCAGCCCTATGACAGGGGCAGGCTATGGCTACACCTTC.

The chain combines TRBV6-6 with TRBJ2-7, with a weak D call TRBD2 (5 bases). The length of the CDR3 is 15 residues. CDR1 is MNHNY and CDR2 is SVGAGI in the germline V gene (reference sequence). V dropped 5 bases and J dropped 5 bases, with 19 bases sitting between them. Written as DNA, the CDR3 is TGTGCCAGCAGTCTTCCCCGGGCGGGCCAGGACGAGCAGTACTTC. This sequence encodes CASSLPRAGQDEQYF.